The entry that follows covers one TCR beta chain sequence. Method: immunoSEQ multiplex PCR; TCRdb's copy keeps in-frame clones and lacks some. The sample has more than 400,000 clones, around 90% seen once. This sample is part of a study of Ad26.COV2.S vaccination and SARS-CoV-2 variants. Overall study: Ad26.COV2.S was injected intramuscularly once or twice, 56 days apart.

This CDR3 has 14 residues. V lost 5 bases and J lost 5; bases outside the gene matches: 4. Germline V lookup: CDR1 ENHRY, CDR2 SYGVKD. Specified treatment: some 20 received Ad26.COV2.S at low or high dose, single or two shots; roughly five received placebo; per-sample allocation not given. Sampling was done on day 63 after the first vaccine or placebo injection. The gene calls are TRBV10-3 and TRBJ2-2, with 8 bases identical to TRBD2. This sequence was found in a person aged 18 to 59 who received the Ad26.COV2.S COVID-19 vaccine or a placebo. Sequences were derived from peripheral blood, sampled in a trial of Ad26.COV2.S vaccine versus placebo. Written as DNA, the CDR3 is TGTGCCATCAGTTTCGGGAGGGAGACCGGGGAGCTGTTTTTT. Its protein product is CAISFGRETGELFF.